This T cell receptor (beta chain) was identified in a study of T cells in Graves' hyperthyroidism and ophthalmopathy. Study-wide points: A 13 V-J model separated ophthalmopathy from stable hyperthyroidism.

This clonotype was counted ten times or more. Its antigen is not known. V was clipped by 5 bases and J by 4 bases, with 17 bases between them. The CDR3 is 15 amino acids. Amplification targeted TCR beta CDR3 regions from RNA transcripts. In the first-round RT-PCR of the TCR CDR3, the HTBI primer set was used. Each CDR3 protein gets one entry after TCRdb re-called the multiplex PCR reads with MiXCR. The sample has around 180,000 distinct CDR3 sequences, more than 15% seen once. The hyperthyroidism was newly diagnosed and had lasted under 2 months; the patients were aged 18 to 65. Exclusions: uncontrolled infection, other autoimmune disease, pregnancy, lactation. On the basis of clinical symptoms, serum thyroxine and TRAb, thyroid ultrasound and orbital computed tomography, diagnoses were made.

The chain is built from TRBV12-3 or TRBV12-4 and TRBJ2-5; D uncertain. This sequence was found in a woman aged 50 to 65 with Graves' hyperthyroidism. Sequencing was carried out using blood. CDR3 DNA sequence: TGTGCCAGCAGTCCAAGGAACCAAAGGGCAGAGACCCAGTACTTC. Its protein product is CASSPRNQRAETQYF.